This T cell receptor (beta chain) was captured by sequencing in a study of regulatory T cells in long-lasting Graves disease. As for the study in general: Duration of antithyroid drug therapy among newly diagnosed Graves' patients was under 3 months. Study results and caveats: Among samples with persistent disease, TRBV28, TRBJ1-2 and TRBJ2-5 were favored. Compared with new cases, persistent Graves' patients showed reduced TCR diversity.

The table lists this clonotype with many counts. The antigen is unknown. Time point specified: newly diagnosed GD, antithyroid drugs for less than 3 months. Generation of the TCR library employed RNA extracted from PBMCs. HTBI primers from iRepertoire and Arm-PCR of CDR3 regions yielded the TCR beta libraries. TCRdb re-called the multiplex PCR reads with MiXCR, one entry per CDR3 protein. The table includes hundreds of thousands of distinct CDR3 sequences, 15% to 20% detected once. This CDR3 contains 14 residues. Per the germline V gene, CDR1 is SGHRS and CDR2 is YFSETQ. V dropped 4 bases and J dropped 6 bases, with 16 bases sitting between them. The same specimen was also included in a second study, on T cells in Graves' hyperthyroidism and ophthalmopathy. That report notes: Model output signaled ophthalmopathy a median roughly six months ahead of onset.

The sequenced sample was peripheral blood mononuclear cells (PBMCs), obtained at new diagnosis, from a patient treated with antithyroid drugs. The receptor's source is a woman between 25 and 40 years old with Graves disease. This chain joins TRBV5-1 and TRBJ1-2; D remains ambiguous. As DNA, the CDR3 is TGCGCCAGCAGCACGGGGTTCGCGGAGGATGGCTACACCTTC. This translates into CASSTGFAEDGYTF.